This T cell receptor beta chain was profiled in a study of blood T cell repertoires in COVID-19. Across the study: Sample material is recorded as cDNA or gDNA derived from T cells, B-cell-depleted T cells, or PBMCs.

The CDR3 has 13 residues. Trimming took off 3 bases at V and 6 bases at J, with 12 bases between the two ends. Germline lookup yields CDR1 LGHDT and CDR2 YNNKEL (reference sequence). This table comes from immunoSEQ multiplex PCR, and its TCRdb copy is limited to in-frame clones, with some not included. In the table there are more than 60,000 clones, around four fifths of which are singletons. The sequence derives from a human donor in a cohort sampled during active COVID-19. The sequenced material came from peripheral blood. V usage is TRBV3-1 (or the pseudogene TRBV3-2) and J usage is TRBJ2-7; tentative D call: TRBD1 (6 bases). The CDR3 region has the DNA TGTGCCAGCAGCCACCAGGGGACGGGCGAGCAGTACTTC. Translated, it gives CASSHQGTGEQYF.